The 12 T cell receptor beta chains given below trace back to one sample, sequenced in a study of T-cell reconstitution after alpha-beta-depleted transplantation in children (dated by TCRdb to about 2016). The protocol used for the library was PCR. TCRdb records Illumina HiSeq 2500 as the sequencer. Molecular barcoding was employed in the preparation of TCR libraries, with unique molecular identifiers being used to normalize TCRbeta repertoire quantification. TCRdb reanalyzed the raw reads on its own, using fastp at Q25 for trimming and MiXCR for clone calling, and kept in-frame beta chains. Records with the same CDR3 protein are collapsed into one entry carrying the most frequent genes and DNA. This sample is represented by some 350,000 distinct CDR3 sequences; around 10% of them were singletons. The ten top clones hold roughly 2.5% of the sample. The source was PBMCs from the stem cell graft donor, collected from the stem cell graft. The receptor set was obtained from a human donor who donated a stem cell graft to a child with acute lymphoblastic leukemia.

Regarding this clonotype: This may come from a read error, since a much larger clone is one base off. DNA of the CDR3: TGCAGTGCTGGGACTAGCGGGAACGACCAGTACTTC. Translation: CSAGTSGNDQYF. V gene TRBV20-1 combines with J gene TRBJ2-7; 13 bases line up with TRBD2. CDR3 length equals 12 residues. Germline CDR1 and CDR2: DFQATT and SNEGSKA (reference sequence).

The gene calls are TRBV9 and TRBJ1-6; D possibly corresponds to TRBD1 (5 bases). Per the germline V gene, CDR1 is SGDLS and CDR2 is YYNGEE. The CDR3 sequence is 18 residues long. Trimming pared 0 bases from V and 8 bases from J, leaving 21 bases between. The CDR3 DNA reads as TGTGCCAGCAGCGTAGCGTGGGGGGAGACAACCACAGATTCACCCCTCCACTTT. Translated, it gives CASSVAWGETTTDSPLHF.

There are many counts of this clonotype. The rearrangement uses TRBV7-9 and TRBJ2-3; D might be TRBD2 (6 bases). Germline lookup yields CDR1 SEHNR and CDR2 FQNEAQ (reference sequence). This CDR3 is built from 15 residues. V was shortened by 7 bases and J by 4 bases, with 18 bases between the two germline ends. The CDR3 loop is CASTGGRRDPDTQYF. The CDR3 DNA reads TGTGCCAGCACCGGTGGGAGGCGGGATCCAGATACGCAGTATTTT.

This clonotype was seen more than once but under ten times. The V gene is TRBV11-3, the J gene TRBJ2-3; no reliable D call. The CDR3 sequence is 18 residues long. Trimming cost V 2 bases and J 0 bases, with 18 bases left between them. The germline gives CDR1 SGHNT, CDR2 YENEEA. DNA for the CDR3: TGTGCCAGCAGCTTATTAGGAGTGATTTCACACAGCACAGATACGCAGTATTTT. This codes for CASSLLGVISHSTDTQYF. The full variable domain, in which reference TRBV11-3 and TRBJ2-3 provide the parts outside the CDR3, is EAGVVQSPRYKIIEKKQPVAFWCNPISGHNTLYWYLQNLGQGPELLIRYENEEAVDDSQLPKDRFSAERLKGVDSTLKIQPAELGDSAVYLCASSLLGVISHSTDTQYFGPGTRLTVL.

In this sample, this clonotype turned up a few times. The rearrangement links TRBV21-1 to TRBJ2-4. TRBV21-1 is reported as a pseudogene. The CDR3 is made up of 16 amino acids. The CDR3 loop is CASSKGRPRAKNIQYF. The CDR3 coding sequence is TGTGCCAGCAGCAAAGGAAGACCGCGAGCCAAAAACATTCAGTACTTC.

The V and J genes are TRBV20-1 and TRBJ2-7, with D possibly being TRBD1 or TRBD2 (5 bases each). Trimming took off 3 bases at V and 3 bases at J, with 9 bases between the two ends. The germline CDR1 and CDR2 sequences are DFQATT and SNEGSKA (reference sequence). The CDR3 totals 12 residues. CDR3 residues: CSASRGDYEQYF. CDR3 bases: TGCAGTGCTAGTAGAGGGGACTACGAGCAGTACTTC.

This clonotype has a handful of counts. CDR3 in amino acids: CSARDRSGSSYNEQFF. The CDR3 DNA follows: TGCAGTGCTAGAGATCGGAGCGGGAGCTCCTACAATGAGCAGTTCTTC. This rearrangement joins TRBV20-1 to TRBJ2-1; TRBD2 aligns across 8 bases. Per germline, CDR1 DFQATT and CDR2 SNEGSKA (reference sequence). This CDR3 has 16 residues. V lost 0 bases to trimming and J lost 0 bases; unmatched junction nucleotides: 4.

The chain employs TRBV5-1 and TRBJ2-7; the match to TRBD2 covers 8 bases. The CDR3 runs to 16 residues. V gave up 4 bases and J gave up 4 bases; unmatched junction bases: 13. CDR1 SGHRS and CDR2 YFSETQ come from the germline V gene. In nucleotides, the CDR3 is TGCGCCAGCAGCCGAAGTGCCGGGACTAGGGGATACGAGCAGTACTTC. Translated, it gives CASSRSAGTRGYEQYF.

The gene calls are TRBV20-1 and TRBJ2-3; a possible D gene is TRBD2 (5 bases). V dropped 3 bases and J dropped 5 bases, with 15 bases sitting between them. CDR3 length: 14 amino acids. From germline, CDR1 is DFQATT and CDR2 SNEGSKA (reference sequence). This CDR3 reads CSASLGVGGDTQYF. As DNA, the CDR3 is TGCAGTGCTAGCCTGGGAGTCGGAGGAGATACGCAGTATTTT.

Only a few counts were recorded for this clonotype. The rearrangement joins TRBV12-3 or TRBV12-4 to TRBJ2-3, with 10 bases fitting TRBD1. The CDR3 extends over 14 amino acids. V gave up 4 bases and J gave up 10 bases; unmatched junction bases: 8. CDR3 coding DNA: TGTGCCAGCAGTTCCAGGGACAGGGGTATTGCGCAGTATTTT. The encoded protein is CASSSRDRGIAQYF.

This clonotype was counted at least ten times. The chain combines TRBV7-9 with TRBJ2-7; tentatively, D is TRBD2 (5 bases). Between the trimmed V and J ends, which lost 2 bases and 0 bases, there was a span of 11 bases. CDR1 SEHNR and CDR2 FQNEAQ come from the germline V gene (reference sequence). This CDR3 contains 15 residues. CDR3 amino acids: CASSLQDSGSYEQYF. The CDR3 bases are TGTGCCAGCAGCTTACAGGACTCCGGCTCCTACGAGCAGTACTTC.

This chain's CDR3 is CSARMAGGRGNTQYF. CDR3 nucleotide sequence: TGCAGTGCTAGAATGGCGGGGGGGAGGGGGAATACGCAGTATTTT. V is TRBV20-1 and J is TRBJ2-3; 9 bases line up with TRBD2. This CDR3 comprises 15 residues. Trimming removed 2 bases from V and 7 bases from J; junction bases left unmatched: 10. Germline CDR1 DFQATT, CDR2 SNEGSKA (reference sequence).